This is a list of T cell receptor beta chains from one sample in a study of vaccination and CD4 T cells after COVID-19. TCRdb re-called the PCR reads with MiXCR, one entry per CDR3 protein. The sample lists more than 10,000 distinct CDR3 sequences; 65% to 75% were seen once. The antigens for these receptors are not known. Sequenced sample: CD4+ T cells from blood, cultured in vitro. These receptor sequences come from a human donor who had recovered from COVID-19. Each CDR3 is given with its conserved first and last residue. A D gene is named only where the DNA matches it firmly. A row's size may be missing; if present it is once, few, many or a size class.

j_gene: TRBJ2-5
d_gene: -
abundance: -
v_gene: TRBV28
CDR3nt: TGTGCCAGCAGGCGGCCAGGTATACAAGAGACCCAGTACTTC
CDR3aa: CASRRPGIQETQYF

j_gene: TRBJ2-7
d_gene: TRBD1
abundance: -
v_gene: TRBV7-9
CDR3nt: TGTGCCAGCAGCTTAGATGGGACAGGTTACTCCTACGAGCAGTACTTC
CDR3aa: CASSLDGTGYSYEQYF

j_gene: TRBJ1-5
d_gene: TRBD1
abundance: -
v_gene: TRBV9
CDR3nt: TGTGCCAGCAGCGCCCACTCACAGGGGCAGCCCCAGCATTTT
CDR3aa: CASSAHSQGQPQHF

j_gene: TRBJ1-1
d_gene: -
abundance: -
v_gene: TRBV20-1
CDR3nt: TGCAGTGCTAAGCCCCCCCCAGGCACTGAAGCTTTCTTT
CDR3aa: CSAKPPPGTEAFF

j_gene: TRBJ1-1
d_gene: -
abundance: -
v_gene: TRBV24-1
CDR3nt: TGTGCCACCAGTCACCCAGCCTACGGGGCTGAAGCTTTCTTT
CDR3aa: CATSHPAYGAEAFF

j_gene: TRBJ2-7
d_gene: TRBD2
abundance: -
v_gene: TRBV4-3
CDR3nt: TGCGCCAGCAGCGAGAGATTGGGGACTAGCGCCTCCTACGAGCAGTACTTC
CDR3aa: CASSERLGTSASYEQYF

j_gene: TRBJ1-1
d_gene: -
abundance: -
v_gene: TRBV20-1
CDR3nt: TGCAGTGCTAGAGCGACCCGACCAAACACTGAAGCTTTCTTT
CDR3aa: CSARATRPNTEAFF

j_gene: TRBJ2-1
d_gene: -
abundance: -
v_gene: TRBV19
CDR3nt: TGTGCCAGTAGCGCTCTAAATGAGCAGTTCTTC
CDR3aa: CASSALNEQFF

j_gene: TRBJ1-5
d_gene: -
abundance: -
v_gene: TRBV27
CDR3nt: TGTGCCAGCAGTTTAGTGAGGGCCCAGCCCCAGCATTTT
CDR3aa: CASSLVRAQPQHF

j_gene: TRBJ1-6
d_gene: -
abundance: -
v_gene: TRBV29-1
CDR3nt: TGCAGCGTTGGCTCCGGGATTCGGGGCTCACCCCTCCACTTT
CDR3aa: CSVGSGIRGSPLHF

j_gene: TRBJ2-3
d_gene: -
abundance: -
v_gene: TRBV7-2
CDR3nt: TGTGCCAGCAGCCCCTCCTACCTTAGCACAGATACGCAGTATTTT
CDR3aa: CASSPSYLSTDTQYF

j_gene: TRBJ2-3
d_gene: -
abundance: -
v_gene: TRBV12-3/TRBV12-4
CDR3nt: TGTGCCAGCAGTCCCGTACCGGATACGCAGTATTTT
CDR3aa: CASSPVPDTQYF

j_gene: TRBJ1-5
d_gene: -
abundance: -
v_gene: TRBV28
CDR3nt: TGTGCCAGCAGTTTAGGCATCGGCATCAATCAGCCCCAGCATTTT
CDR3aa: CASSLGIGINQPQHF

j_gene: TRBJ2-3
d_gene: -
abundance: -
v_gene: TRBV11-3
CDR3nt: TGTGCCAGCAGCTTAGACCCACGGCGGGATACGCAGTATTTT
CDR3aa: CASSLDPRRDTQYF

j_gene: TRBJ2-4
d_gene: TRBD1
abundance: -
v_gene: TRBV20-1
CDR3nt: TGCAGTGCTACGCCGGGACAGGGAAAAAACATTCAGTACTTC
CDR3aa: CSATPGQGKNIQYF

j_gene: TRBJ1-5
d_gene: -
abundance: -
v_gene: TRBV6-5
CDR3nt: TGTGCCAGCAGTTACGTGGGGGGTCAGCCCCAGCATTTT
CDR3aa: CASSYVGGQPQHF

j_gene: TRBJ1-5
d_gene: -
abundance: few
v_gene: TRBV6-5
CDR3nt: TGTGCCAGCAGTTTCTTTAGAGATAGTCAGCCCCAGCATTTT
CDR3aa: CASSFFRDSQPQHF

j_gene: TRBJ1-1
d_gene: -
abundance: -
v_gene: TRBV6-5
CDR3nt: TGTGCCAGCAGTTACTCGAGGTGGCAGGCCAACACTGAAGCTTTCTTT
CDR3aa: CASSYSRWQANTEAFF

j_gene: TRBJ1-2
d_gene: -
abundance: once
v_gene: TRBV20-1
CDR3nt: TGCAGTGCTAGAGAAGGGCCCGACACCTTC
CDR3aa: CSAREGPDTF

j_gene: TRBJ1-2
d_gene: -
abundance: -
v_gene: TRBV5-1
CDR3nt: TGCGCCAGCAGCTTGTCGGTCAGACTCTATGGCTACACCTTC
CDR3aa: CASSLSVRLYGYTF

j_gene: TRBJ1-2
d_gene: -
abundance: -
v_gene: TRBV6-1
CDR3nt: TGTGCCAGCAGGGTGACAGCTAACTATGGCTACACCTTC
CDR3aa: CASRVTANYGYTF

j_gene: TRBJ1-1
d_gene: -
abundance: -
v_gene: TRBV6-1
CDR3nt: TGTGCCAGCAAGCTCGGACAGATGGAGAACACTGAAGCTTTCTTT
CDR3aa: CASKLGQMENTEAFF

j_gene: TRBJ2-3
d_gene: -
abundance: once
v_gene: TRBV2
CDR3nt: TGTGCCAGCACCCCCGGGTCTACTAGCACAGATACGCAGTATTTT
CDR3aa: CASTPGSTSTDTQYF

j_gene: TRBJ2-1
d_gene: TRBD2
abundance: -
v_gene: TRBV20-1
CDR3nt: TGCGTCGGGAGGGCCAATGCAGGTGAGCAGTTCTTC
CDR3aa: CVGRANAGEQFF

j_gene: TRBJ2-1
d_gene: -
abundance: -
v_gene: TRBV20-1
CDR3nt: TGCAGTGCTAGAAGGGGGGGCGTTGAGCAGTTCTTC
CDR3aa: CSARRGGVEQFF

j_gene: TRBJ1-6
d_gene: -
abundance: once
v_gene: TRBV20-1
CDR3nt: TGCAGTGCTAGGGCCTTATGGGGCACCTATAATTCACCCCTCCACTTT
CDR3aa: CSARALWGTYNSPLHF

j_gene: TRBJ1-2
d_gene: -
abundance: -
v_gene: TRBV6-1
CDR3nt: TGTGCCAGCAGTCGTCAGGGTTTTGACTATGGCTACACCTTC
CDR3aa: CASSRQGFDYGYTF

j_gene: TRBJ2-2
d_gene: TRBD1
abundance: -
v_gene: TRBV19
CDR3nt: TGTGCCAGTAGTGGGACAGGGGCCGGGGAGCTGTTTTTT
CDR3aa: CASSGTGAGELFF

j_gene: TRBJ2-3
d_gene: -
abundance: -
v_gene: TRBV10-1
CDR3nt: TGCGCCAGCAGTGAGTTGCTATCCGGCACAGATACGCAGTATTTT
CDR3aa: CASSELLSGTDTQYF

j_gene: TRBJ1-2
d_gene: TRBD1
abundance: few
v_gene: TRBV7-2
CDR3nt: TGTGCCAGCAGCTCACAGGGGGTAGCTAACTATGGCTACACCTTC
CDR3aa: CASSSQGVANYGYTF

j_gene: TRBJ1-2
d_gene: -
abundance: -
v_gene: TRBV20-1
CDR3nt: TGCAGTGGTAGGACCGCCAACTATGGCTACACCTTC
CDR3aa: CSGRTANYGYTF

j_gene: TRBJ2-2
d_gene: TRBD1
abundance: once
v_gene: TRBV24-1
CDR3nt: TGTGCCACCAGTGGGCTTATAGGGCAGGGGGAGTCCGGGGAGCTGTTTTTT
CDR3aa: CATSGLIGQGESGELFF

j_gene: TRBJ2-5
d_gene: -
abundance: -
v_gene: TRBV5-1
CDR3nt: TGCGCCAGCAGCTTGGGGGCGGAGTCGAAGACCCAGTACTTC
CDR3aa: CASSLGAESKTQYF